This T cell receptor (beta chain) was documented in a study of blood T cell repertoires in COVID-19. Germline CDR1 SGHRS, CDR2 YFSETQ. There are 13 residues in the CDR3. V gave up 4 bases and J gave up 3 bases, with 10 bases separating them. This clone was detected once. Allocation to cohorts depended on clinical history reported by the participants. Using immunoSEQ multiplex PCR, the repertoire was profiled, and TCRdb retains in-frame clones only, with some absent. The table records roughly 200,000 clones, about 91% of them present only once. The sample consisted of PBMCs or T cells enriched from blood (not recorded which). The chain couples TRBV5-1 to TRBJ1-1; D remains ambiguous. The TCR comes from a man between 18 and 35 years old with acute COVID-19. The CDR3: CASSPRGDTEAFF. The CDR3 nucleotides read TGCGCCAGCAGCCCGCGAGGAGACACTGAAGCTTTCTTT. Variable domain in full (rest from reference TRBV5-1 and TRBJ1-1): KAGVTQTPRYLIKTRGQQVTLSCSPISGHRSVSWYQQTPGQGLQFLFEYFSETQRNKGNFPGRFSGRQFSNSRSEMNVSTLELGDSALYLCASSPRGDTEAFFGQGTRLTVV.